The 32 T cell receptor beta chains listed next were all sequenced from one sample in a study of blood T cell repertoires in COVID-19. Some clones are missing from TCRdb's copy, which holds only in-frame ones; the method was immunoSEQ multiplex PCR. The table has about 220,000 clones, 84% seen once. The sequencing input was peripheral blood. Receptors originate from a woman in her sixties with acute or convalescent COVID-19.

This clone was observed a few times. The V call is TRBV27, the J call TRBJ2-3, with D maybe TRBD1 (6 bases). This CDR3 has 16 residues. The germline CDR1 and CDR2 sequences are MNHEY and SMNVEV (reference sequence). Between the trimmed V and J ends, which lost 3 bases and 3 bases, there was a span of 16 bases. The CDR3 spells CASSFQGRPETDTQYF. The DNA of the CDR3 is TGTGCCAGCAGTTTCCAGGGGCGCCCTGAGACAGATACGCAGTATTTT.

The chain couples TRBV27 to TRBJ1-1; no definite D call. Trimming shortened V by 3 bases and J by 1 base, and 6 bases separated the two germline ends. CDR1 is MNHEY, CDR2 SMNVEV, per germline (reference sequence). The CDR3 covers 13 residues. CDR3 in amino acids: CASSLGRNTEAFF. The CDR3, as DNA: TGTGCCAGCAGTTTGGGGAGGAACACTGAAGCTTTCTTT.

The chain recombines TRBV6-1 with TRBJ1-1; D ambiguous. The CDR3 consists of 15 residues. V was trimmed by 3 bases and J by 0 bases, leaving 11 bases between them. Per germline, CDR1 MNHNS and CDR2 SASEGT. CDR3 protein: CASSDIWALNTEAFF. The DNA for the CDR3 is TGTGCCAGCAGTGATATCTGGGCCCTGAACACTGAAGCTTTCTTT.

The J gene is TRBJ2-7, the V gene TRBV7-6; 9 bases fit TRBD1. V trimming: 1 base; J trimming: 2 bases; junction bases outside the gene matches: 3. The CDR3 has 15 amino acids. Looked up from germline, CDR1 is SGHVS and CDR2 is FNYEAQ. The CDR3, as DNA: TGTGCCAGCAGCTTAGGACAGGGGGAAGCCTACGAGCAGTACTTC. Translation: CASSLGQGEAYEQYF.

J is TRBJ2-1 and V is TRBV9, with D maybe TRBD1 (5 bases). The CDR3 totals 16 residues. With 0 bases removed from V and 7 bases from J, the gap between germline ends came to 17 bases. Germline V lookup: CDR1 SGDLS, CDR2 YYNGEE. The CDR3 region has the DNA TGTGCCAGCAGCGTAGTGCCCAGGGCCGGTGGAAATGAGCAGTTCTTC. It translates to CASSVVPRAGGNEQFF.

This clone was seen a handful of times. The chain has TRBV18 and TRBJ1-6; 10 bases are a match to TRBD1. The CDR3 spans 14 residues. The J segment lost 10 bases and the V segment lost 8 bases, leaving 8 bases of the junction unmatched. Germline V gene lookup returns CDR1 KGHSH and CDR2 LQKENI. CDR3 bases: TGTGCCAGCCGAAGGGACAGGGGTGAATCACCCCTCCACTTT. Protein product: CASRRDRGESPLHF.

V is TRBV27 and J is TRBJ1-6, with a possible D match to TRBD1 (6 bases). CDR1 and CDR2 (germline): MNHEY, SMNVEV (reference sequence). This CDR3 spans 14 amino acids. The germline V and J ends were trimmed by 2 bases and 7 bases, with 9 bases remaining between them. Here the CDR3 reads CASSLGQGNSPLHF. Here the CDR3 DNA reads TGTGCCAGCAGTTTAGGCCAGGGGAATTCACCCCTCCACTTT.

The V and J genes are TRBV25-1 and TRBJ2-1, with 10 bases identical to TRBD1. J gave up 7 bases and V 6 bases, and 3 bases lay outside the gene matches. Germline CDR1 is MGHDK and CDR2 is SYGVNS. The CDR3 runs 13 residues. In DNA, the CDR3 is TGTGCCAGCAGCAGGACAGGGGGTAATGAGCAGTTCTTC. It codes for CASSRTGGNEQFF.

The chain combines TRBV4-1 with TRBJ2-1; maybe TRBD2 (6 bases). The ends were cut back, 4 bases at V and 5 bases at J, with 6 bases in the middle. CDR1 MGHRA and CDR2 YSYEKL come from the germline V gene. This CDR3 has 12 amino acids. The CDR3 protein is CASSPGDNEQFF. The CDR3 DNA follows: TGCGCCAGCAGCCCGGGGGACAATGAGCAGTTCTTC.

The V gene is TRBV12-3 or TRBV12-4, the J gene TRBJ2-7, with D perhaps matching TRBD1 (6 bases). This CDR3 is built from 12 residues. Trimming shortened V by 6 bases and J by 3 bases, and 9 bases separated the two germline ends. The CDR3 here is CASRRRGYEQYF. CDR3 nucleotide sequence: TGTGCCAGCAGACGCAGGGGCTACGAGCAGTACTTC.

The chain recombines TRBV9 with TRBJ1-6; TRBD1 matches at 8 bases. V shed 0 bases and J 10 bases; nucleotides not matched to a gene: 6. This CDR3 has 15 residues. The germline V gene has CDR1 SGDLS and CDR2 YYNGEE. As DNA, the CDR3 is TGTGCCAGCAGCGTAGGTACAGGGGGTAAATCACCCCTCCACTTT. It yields the protein CASSVGTGGKSPLHF. Complete variable domain (other parts from reference TRBV9 and TRBJ1-6): DSGVTQTPKHLITATGQRVTLRCSPRSGDLSVYWYQQSLDQGLQFLIQYYNGEERAKGNILERFSAQQFPDLHSELNLSSLELGDSALYFCASSVGTGGKSPLHFGNGTRLTVT.

The chain joins TRBV18 to TRBJ1-2, with 7 bases matching TRBD1. V shed 3 bases, J shed 8 bases, and the junction held 12 bases outside the gene matches. Germline lookup yields CDR1 KGHSH and CDR2 LQKENI. The CDR3 extends over 15 amino acids. The chain's CDR3 is CASSPPSRDSGGYTF. CDR3 bases: TGTGCCAGCTCACCGCCGTCCCGGGACAGCGGGGGCTACACCTTC.

V usage is TRBV10-3 and J usage is TRBJ1-4; unclear D gene. V lost 0 bases and J 7 bases, leaving 15 bases between the germline ends. Germline CDR1 and CDR2: ENHRY and SYGVKD. This CDR3 is 16 amino acids long. The CDR3, as DNA: TGTGCCATCAGTGAGTCCTCGGGAACCCGGAGTGAAAAACTGTTTTTT. It yields the protein CAISESSGTRSEKLFF.

The CDR3 protein is CASSLRRTGDYGYTF. As DNA, the CDR3 is TGTGCCAGCAGTTTACGCCGGACAGGGGACTATGGCTACACCTTC. The V call is TRBV6-2 or TRBV6-3, the J call TRBJ1-2, with 9 bases fitting TRBD1. Germline values: CDR1 MNHEY, CDR2 SVGEGT. The CDR3 loop spans 15 amino acids. Trimming at V came to 4 bases and at J to 3 bases, leaving 6 bases not matched to a gene.

For this clone: No conserved phenylalanine or tryptophan is present at the end of the CDR3, so a read error is the likely explanation. The DNA is omitted, as the CDR3 cannot be located on it reliably, and the CDR3 follows TCRdb's listing. V usage is TRBV5-8 and J usage is TRBJ2-7; the tabulated D call, TRBD1, remains unverified against the DNA. The CDR3 contains 9 residues when both ends are counted. Germline CDR1 is SGHTS and CDR2 is YDEGEE. The CDR3 region is CASSLTGYI.

V usage is TRBV13 and J usage is TRBJ1-6; no clear D gene. The germline V gene has CDR1 PRHDT and CDR2 FYEKMQ (reference sequence). CDR3 length: 16 amino acids. V lost 0 bases to trimming and J lost 0 bases, with 6 bases between them. The CDR3 DNA is TGTGCCAGCAGCTTAGGGACGGGCTCCTATAATTCACCCCTCCACTTT. It yields the protein CASSLGTGSYNSPLHF.

The chain has TRBV9 and TRBJ1-3; possible D gene TRBD1, 6 bases. The CDR3 consists of 16 residues. V lost 0 bases and J 3 bases, leaving 13 bases between the germline ends. Per the germline V gene, CDR1 is SGDLS and CDR2 is YYNGEE. In DNA, the CDR3 is TGTGCCAGCAGCGTAGGGGCGGGGGCGGTTGGAAACACCATATATTTT. As protein: CASSVGAGAVGNTIYF. The full variable domain, completed using reference TRBV9 and TRBJ1-3, is DSGVTQTPKHLITATGQRVTLRCSPRSGDLSVYWYQQSLDQGLQFLIQYYNGEERAKGNILERFSAQQFPDLHSELNLSSLELGDSALYFCASSVGAGAVGNTIYFGEGSWLTVV.

DNA of the CDR3: TGTGCCACCAGCCGACAGGCCCACACTGAAGCTTTCTTT. As protein: CATSRQAHTEAFF. The V and J genes are TRBV6-4 and TRBJ1-1; D perhaps matches TRBD1 (6 bases). V lost 10 bases to trimming and J lost 3 bases, with 15 bases between them. The germline V gene encodes CDR1 MRHNA and CDR2 SNTAGT. The CDR3 consists of 13 residues.

This chain joins TRBV5-4 and TRBJ1-2, with 7 bases aligning to TRBD1. This CDR3 has 14 amino acids. V shed 0 bases, J shed 6 bases, and the junction held 5 bases outside the gene matches. Germline V gene sequence: CDR1 SGHNT, CDR2 YYREEE (reference sequence). The chain's CDR3 is CASSLAGTAHGYTF. The DNA of the CDR3 is TGTGCCAGCAGCTTGGCCGGGACAGCCCATGGCTACACCTTC.

The J gene is TRBJ2-5, the V gene TRBV6-5; tentatively, D is TRBD1 (5 bases). Trimming left V 6 bases short and J 5 bases short, with 16 bases between. This CDR3 comprises 14 residues. Germline loops: CDR1 MNHEY, CDR2 SVGAGI. CDR3 coding DNA: TGTGCCAGCAGAAAATCCAGGGTCCGGGAGACCCAGTACTTC. Translation: CASRKSRVRETQYF.

V and J are TRBV6-5 and TRBJ1-3; TRBD1 aligns across 9 bases. The CDR3 runs 15 residues. The junction had 2 bases not matched to a gene; V was cut back by 5 bases and J by 0 bases. Germline loops: CDR1 MNHEY, CDR2 SVGAGI. The DNA for the CDR3 is TGTGCCAGCAGTCCGGGACAGGGCTCTGGAAACACCATATATTTT. It translates to CASSPGQGSGNTIYF.

The rearrangement links TRBV29-1 to TRBJ2-3; 11 nucleotides agree with TRBD2. Germline-derived CDR1 and CDR2 are SQVTM and ANQGSEA. The CDR3 loop spans 15 amino acids. Trimming removed 7 bases from V and 2 bases from J; junction bases left unmatched: 8. CDR3 DNA: TGCAGCGCTATCGGACTAGCGGGCCTCACAGATACGCAGTATTTT. It yields the protein CSAIGLAGLTDTQYF.

The genes are TRBV3-1 (or the pseudogene TRBV3-2) and TRBJ2-5; 7 nucleotides align to TRBD1. V lost 4 bases, J lost 5 bases, and 4 bases stayed unmatched. From germline, CDR1 is LGHDT and CDR2 YNNKEL (reference sequence). CDR3 size: 13 residues. CDR3 in amino acids: CASSLTGEETQYF. In DNA form, the CDR3 reads TGTGCCAGCAGCCTTACAGGGGAGGAGACCCAGTACTTC.

The chain joins TRBV30 to TRBJ1-3, with a tentative D call TRBD1 (5 bases). Per germline, CDR1 GTSNPN and CDR2 SVGIG (reference sequence). Trimming stripped 3 bases from V and 2 bases from J, with 5 bases between. The CDR3 has 12 amino acids. The CDR3 nucleotides are TGTGCCTGGAGAGGGGCTGGAAACACCATATATTTT. It codes for CAWRGAGNTIYF.

The chain has TRBV4-3 and TRBJ1-2; D ambiguous. Germline V gene sequence: CDR1 LGHNA, CDR2 YSLEER. This CDR3 is 18 amino acids long. With 0 bases removed from V and 2 bases from J, the gap between germline ends came to 19 bases. Written as DNA, the CDR3 is TGCGCCAGCAGCCAAGACGTTCCCCGGCCGACTATCAACTATGGCTACACCTTC. It yields the protein CASSQDVPRPTINYGYTF.

This chain joins TRBV28 and TRBJ1-6; the D is unclear. This CDR3 region has 12 residues. V was shortened by 2 bases and J by 14 bases, with 10 bases between the two germline ends. CDR1 is MDHEN, CDR2 SYDVKM, per germline. The CDR3 region is CASSLGPRTLHF. The CDR3 DNA reads TGTGCCAGCAGTTTAGGCCCCCGTACCCTCCACTTT.

The chain carries TRBV5-4 and TRBJ2-2; D ambiguous. This CDR3 spans 15 amino acids. Germline CDR1 is SGHNT and CDR2 is YYREEE (reference sequence). V was shortened by 2 bases and J by 2 bases, with 10 bases between the two germline ends. The CDR3, as DNA: TGTGCCAGCAGCTTCCGTCAGGTTAACACCGGGGAGCTGTTTTTT. Encoded protein: CASSFRQVNTGELFF.

The chain recombines TRBV12-3 or TRBV12-4 with TRBJ1-5, with 7 bases matching TRBD1. The V and J ends lost 6 bases and 2 bases, in that order; junction bases with no gene match: 1. This CDR3 region has 13 residues. CDR3 bases: TGTGCCAGCAGGGGGACAGGCAATCAGCCCCAGCATTTT. Protein: CASRGTGNQPQHF.

J is TRBJ2-7 and V is TRBV19; 8 nucleotides agree with TRBD1. The CDR3 spans 13 residues. Losses at the gene ends were 8 bases for V and 0 bases for J; bases not matched to a gene: 3. Germline-derived CDR1 and CDR2 are LNHDA and SQIVND (reference sequence). The CDR3 loop is CASQGQDSYEQYF. DNA for the CDR3: TGTGCCAGTCAGGGACAGGACTCCTACGAGCAGTACTTC.

The chain uses TRBV9 and TRBJ2-2, with D perhaps matching TRBD1 (6 bases). Trimming pared 1 base from V and 4 bases from J, leaving 8 bases between. Germline values: CDR1 SGDLS, CDR2 YYNGEE. This CDR3 has 14 residues. The CDR3 spells CASSVLDSTGELFF. The CDR3 region has the DNA TGTGCCAGCAGCGTACTGGACAGCACCGGGGAGCTGTTTTTT.

This rearrangement joins TRBV6-5 to TRBJ1-4; 8 nucleotides line up with TRBD1. The CDR3 covers 14 residues. V shed 6 bases and J 5 bases; nucleotides not matched to a gene: 5. The germline V gene has CDR1 MNHEY and CDR2 SVGAGI. CDR3 nucleotide sequence: TGTGCCAGCAGCTTGGGACAGGTCAATGAAAAACTGTTTTTT. Translating gives CASSLGQVNEKLFF.

The chain is built from TRBV29-1 and TRBJ2-2, with 8 bases lining up with TRBD1. Germline lookup yields CDR1 SQVTM and CDR2 ANQGSEA. Trimming at V came to 5 bases and at J to 0 bases, leaving 2 bases not matched to a gene. CDR3 size: 14 residues. The CDR3 nucleotides are TGCAGCGTTAGGGGACAGGCGAACACCGGGGAGCTGTTTTTT. Its protein product is CSVRGQANTGELFF.